This TCR beta chain appears in the sequencing data of a study of Ad26.COV2.S vaccination and SARS-CoV-2 variants. Study details: Into the muscle, Ad26.COV2.S was dosed once or twice, 56 days apart. Regarding the study as a whole: Once vaccination had occurred, spike-specific CD8+ and CD4+ T cell responses reportedly showed substantial breadth. Vaccinees displayed broader spike-specific TCR repertoires than placebo recipients.

Profiled with immunoSEQ multiplex PCR; TCRdb holds only in-frame clones, not every one. The sample shows approximately 460,000 clones, about nine tenths of them seen only once. This CDR3 contains 12 residues. The germline V gene has CDR1 SGHAT and CDR2 FQDESV (reference sequence). Trimming left V 6 bases short and J 5 bases short, with 10 bases between. Treatment in this sample: roughly 20 received Ad26.COV2.S at low or high dose, single or two shots; about 5 received placebo; per-sample allocation not given. Samples analyzed were those drawn on day 63 after the first vaccine or placebo injection. The sample came from a Boston adult aged 18-55 years. Regarding this clone: What it recognizes is unknown.

The sample consisted of peripheral blood, taken in a trial of Ad26.COV2.S vaccine versus placebo. The chain uses TRBV11-1 and TRBJ2-5, with D possibly matching TRBD2 (6 bases). The TCR was taken from a person aged 18-60 years who received the Ad26.COV2.S COVID-19 vaccine or a placebo. CDR3 sequence reads: CASRPAGETQYF. The CDR3 coding sequence is TGTGCCAGCAGACCCGCGGGGGAGACCCAGTACTTC.